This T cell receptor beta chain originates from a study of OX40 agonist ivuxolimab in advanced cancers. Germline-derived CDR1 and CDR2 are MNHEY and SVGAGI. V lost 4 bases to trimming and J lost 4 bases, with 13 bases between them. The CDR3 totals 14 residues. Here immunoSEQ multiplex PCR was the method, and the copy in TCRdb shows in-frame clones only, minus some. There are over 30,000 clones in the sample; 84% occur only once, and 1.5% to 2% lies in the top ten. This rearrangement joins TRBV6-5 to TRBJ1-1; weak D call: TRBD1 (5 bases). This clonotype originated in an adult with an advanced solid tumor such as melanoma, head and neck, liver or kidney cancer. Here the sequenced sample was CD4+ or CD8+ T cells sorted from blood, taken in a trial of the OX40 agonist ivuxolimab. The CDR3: CASSWGRLGTEAFF. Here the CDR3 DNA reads TGTGCCAGCAGTTGGGGACGGTTGGGCACTGAAGCTTTCTTT.